This T cell receptor beta chain was profiled in a study of shared clonotypes between healthy human individuals (dated by TCRdb to between 2020 and 2021). Study-level background: The cohort included a few men and a couple of women between 18 and 49 years of age. To estimate repertoire size and how much clonotype sharing occurs between individuals, the study deeply sequenced the blood TCR repertoires of roughly 5 healthy adults. To increase sequencing depth and limit assay-specific biases, different laboratories used diverse techniques to prepare libraries and sequence TCR repertoires. Between about 0.85 and 8.9 billion PBMCs per donor were obtained by leukapheresis. Study-level results and caveats: Sampling was limited to blood, and TCR repertoires in tissue likely differ from TCR repertoires in blood. Pairwise subsampling indicated that sequencing depth was expected to affect the degree of clonotype sharing among donors. Because the study included a small number of donors, the genetic and exposure-history diversity represented was limited.

The sample holds many counts of this clone. The antigen this receptor binds is unknown. The sample holds no much larger clone one base away, and base qualities are not on file. Within the sample, other DNA sequences also encode this same CDR3. Donors were healthy HIV-negative adults with no recently reported acute infections or vaccinations. Every donor was a Caucasian adult residing in Nashville, Tennessee, USA. In the unsorted samples, roughly 90 million PBMCs were counted, and genomic DNA was extracted using the QIAamp DNA Blood Mini kit. Blood was collected by leukapheresis, and PBMCs were isolated by Ficoll-Histopaque density gradient centrifugation and then cryopreserved in liquid nitrogen vapor phase. TCR CDR3 regions were amplified from genomic DNA by multiplex PCR using the deep immunoSEQ assay. Extracted genomic DNA from each cell subset was distributed evenly across all wells of several immunoSEQ 96-well plates, and each plate was treated as a replicate. Each replicate PCR for unsorted PBMC received roughly 300 ng genomic DNA, equal to about 30,000 T cell genomes. Ten immunoSEQ deep assay plates were used to sequence the unsorted PBMC genomic DNA. Purified libraries were measured with a Qubit 3.0 fluorometer, size-checked on a Bioanalyzer 2100, and measured again with the KAPA Library Quantification kit. Every immunoSEQ 96-well plate was sequenced on a separate single-read 150-cycle Illumina NextSeq 550 flow cell. As for the original processing: The immunoSEQ output contained only junctional sequences without quality scores, so filtering could not match that applied to full-length reads. Sequences were annotated with PyIR, a Python wrapper for IgBLAST v1.9, and V/J genes and CDR3 were assigned using IMGT germline references. Reads with weak V/J assignments (E-value above 1e-6), missing CDR3, stop codons, out-of-frame junctions, or ambiguous translated residues were removed. V3J clonotypes were defined as sequences sharing an identical inferred V gene, J gene, and CDR3 amino acid sequence. The percentage overlap between two repertoires was calculated by dividing the number of shared unique clonotypes by the size of the smaller repertoire. Repertoire richness was assessed with RTK rarefaction, the Chao1 estimator, and Recon v2.1 estimates of unobserved clonotypes. The source is immuneACCESS, and TCRdb retained only in-frame sequences with V and J called. Part of the clones is not carried over; for the studies checked, unresolved V genes explain less than half of this, and the remainder is unexplained. D and trimming were read from the DNA, whereas the V and J calls and clone size are those reported in that table. The sample profile shows 450,000 to 500,000 clones; about 85% of them were found once. Roughly 12% of the sample lies in the top ten.

Sequences MGHRA (CDR1) and YSYEKL (CDR2) are obtained from the germline V gene. V is pruned by 2 bases and J by 2 bases, leaving 5 bases of the junction without a gene match. Inclusive of the bounding cysteine and phenylalanine, the CDR3 is 16 residues long. Left in the record is the CDR3 DNA by itself, 48 bases read in frame from the first base. The TCR originated in a woman between 40 and 55 years old in good health. Some clones in this sample may be carry-over from other donors' samples. Sequenced material: PBMCs. The receptor chain draws on TRBV4-1 and TRBJ1-2, with TRBD1 identical over 10 junction bases. In nucleotide form, the sequence is TGCGCCAGCAGCCAACCCGGGACAGGGGTCAACTATGGCTACACCTTC. Its protein product is CASSQPGTGVNYGYTF.